This TCR beta chain is drawn from a study of T cell repertoires in cytomegalovirus infection (dated by TCRdb to about 2019). Study-wide context: Recently identified HLA-C-restricted CMV epitopes, whose presentation resists viral immunomodulation, were targeted by peptide stimulations together with well-studied HLA-B-restricted epitopes. The HLA type of each donor mattered for the analysis, because public TCR beta signatures pointed to carriage of CMV infection along with the matching HLA type. Broader findings and caveats from the paper: In both this cohort and an independent cohort of under 450 donors, the cumulative frequency of public TCR beta family members distinguished carriers of CMV infection plus the relevant HLA type. The ex vivo response was dominated by HLA-C-restricted CMV-specific TCR beta clonotypes, which also provided the single most frequent clonotype in two of eight donors.

This specimen's treatment or condition label, interpreted: in vitro stimulation with specific CMV peptide epitopes to enrich CMV-specific T cells. The listed sequencing device is Illumina HiSeq 1500. TCRdb reran the public reads through fastp at Q25 and MiXCR, keeping productive beta chains. CDR3 protein duplicates are merged, each entry listing the most common genes and DNA. Recorded for this sample are roughly 860,000 distinct CDR3 sequences; about 31% of them occurred a single time. The ten largest make up 12% of the sample. In the germline V gene, CDR1 corresponds to MNHEY and CDR2 to SVGAGI. The CDR3 numbers 15 residues from cysteine through phenylalanine. Only CDR3 DNA remains: 45 bases, in frame from the first base. This clonotype occurred once. Its antigen specificity is not known. At one boundary the junction diverges from the germline segment, which might be a read error.

Here the chain combines TRBV6-5 and TRBJ1-1, with a tentative D gene TRBD1 over 5 matching bases. The material sequenced was cultured CD8+ T cells from PBMCs, taken from culture after CMV antigen stimulation. The sequence was collected from a human donor in good health (CMV status not recorded). Some clones in this sample may be carry-over from other donors' samples. The CDR3 region reads CASSYHRDQRTEDFF. The DNA reads TGTGCCAGCAGTTACCACCGGGACCAACGAACTGAAGATTTCTTT.